The sample holds one count of the clone carrying this TCR beta chain. What it recognizes is unknown. This entry comes from a study of cytomegalovirus exposure and HLA in healthy donors. V lost 1 base, J lost 1 base, and 11 bases lay in between. CDR3 size: 15 residues. CDR1 is SGDLS and CDR2 is YYNGEE in the germline V gene. General study findings and limits: A list of approximately 160 TCR beta chains associated with cytomegalovirus was given. Follow-up analysis found HLA locus-dependent TCR association rates, highest for DRB1 and lowest for HLA-C.

PCR primers comprised 60 Vbeta and 13 Jbeta primers. Sequenced by immunoSEQ multiplex PCR; TCRdb stores in-frame clones only, minus some. The sample has some 160,000 clones; about four fifths are singletons. Specimen: PBMCs. The chain employs TRBV9 and TRBJ1-1; D gene unclear. This clonotype was sampled from a woman aged 50 to 60 in good health and CMV-seronegative. The CDR3 DNA follows: TGTGCCAGCAGCGTATATGGGTCAGGGAACACTGAAGCTTTCTTT. It is translated as CASSVYGSGNTEAFF.